Below are 32 T cell receptor beta chains sequenced from a single sample in a study of T-cell memory formation after mild COVID-19. TCRdb re-analysed the 5' RACE reads in MiXCR, keeping a single row per CDR3 protein. Of around 80,000 distinct CDR3 sequences in the sample, around 13% were seen once. The sequenced sample consisted of PBMCs or a T cell subset sorted from them (not recorded which). The source is a man younger than 30 who had mild COVID-19 (a few samples of this study predate the infection). Cell type and time point are not known.

This clonotype was picked up many times. The V and J genes are TRBV20-1 and TRBJ2-7; 9 positions match TRBD1. Germline values: CDR1 DFQATT, CDR2 SNEGSKA (reference sequence). The CDR3 sequence is 12 residues long. V shed 6 bases and J 1 base; nucleotides not matched to a gene: 1. This CDR3 is CSAGTGSYEQYF. The CDR3 nucleotides read TGCAGTGCCGGGACAGGGTCCTACGAGCAGTACTTC.

The sample holds a few counts of this clonotype. This chain links TRBV6-2 or TRBV6-3 with TRBJ1-6; no clear D gene. Germline CDR1 and CDR2: MNHEY and SVGEGT. The V and J ends lost 4 bases and 4 bases respectively, with 11 bases between them. The CDR3 loop spans 15 amino acids. The CDR3 region is CASSFRTAYNSPLHF. As DNA, the CDR3 is TGTGCCAGCAGTTTCCGGACCGCGTATAATTCACCCCTCCACTTT.

J is TRBJ2-5 and V is TRBV27; maybe TRBD2 (6 bases). V was trimmed by 3 bases and J by 3 bases, leaving 14 bases between them. The CDR3 runs 15 residues. Germline lookup yields CDR1 MNHEY and CDR2 SMNVEV (reference sequence). For the CDR3, the DNA is TGTGCCAGCAGTTTCTCCCGGGAGCGAAAAGAGACCCAGTACTTC. Translated: CASSFSRERKETQYF.

This clonotype occurred a few times. The rearrangement joins TRBV19 to TRBJ1-2; D not resolved. CDR1 is LNHDA and CDR2 is SQIVND in the germline V gene (reference sequence). The V end lost 4 bases, the J end lost 7 bases, and 22 bases lay between the germline ends. The CDR3 extends over 16 amino acids. The CDR3 loop is CASSTSNIQGAGGYTF. CDR3 sequence (DNA): TGTGCCAGTAGTACTTCGAATATTCAAGGAGCAGGTGGCTACACCTTC.

The chain employs TRBV7-2 and TRBJ2-3, with TRBD1 matching 7 bases. J lost 3 bases, V lost 5 bases, and 14 bases had no gene match. Germline CDR1 reads SGHTA; CDR2 reads FQGNSA. The CDR3 spans 17 residues. CDR3 bases: TGTGCCAGCAGCGCAATAGGTCGACAGGGTAGGACAGATACGCAGTATTTT. Translated, it gives CASSAIGRQGRTDTQYF.

This rearrangement joins TRBV27 to TRBJ2-7; 7 bases are a match to TRBD1. Germline V gives CDR1 MNHEY, CDR2 SMNVEV (reference sequence). The ends lost 8 bases at V and 3 bases at J; junction bases unmatched: 10. This CDR3 contains 14 residues. The CDR3 region has the DNA TGTGCCAGCCGGCCGGGACAGACCCTCTACGAGCAGTACGTC. Its protein is CASRPGQTLYEQYV.

This clonotype came up a few times. The CDR3 DNA reads TGCGCCAGCAGCCAATCTACAGGGTCGAACACTGAAGCTTTCTTT. This translates into CASSQSTGSNTEAFF. The chain has TRBV4-1 and TRBJ1-1; tentatively, D is TRBD1 (6 bases). The CDR3 spans 15 residues. V dropped 2 bases and J dropped 1 base, with 11 bases sitting between them. Germline V lookup: CDR1 MGHRA, CDR2 YSYEKL.

The table lists this clonotype with a few counts. The J gene is TRBJ1-1, the V gene TRBV7-9, with D possibly TRBD1 on 5 matching bases. The V end lost 3 bases, the J end lost 6 bases, and 8 bases lay between the germline ends. The CDR3 covers 12 residues. Germline V lookup: CDR1 SEHNR, CDR2 FQNEAQ (reference sequence). As DNA, the CDR3 is TGTGCCAGCAGCTTCGGGGACGCTGAAGCTTTCTTT. Its translation is CASSFGDAEAFF.

There are a few counts of this clonotype. This chain links TRBV4-1 with TRBJ2-7; 7 bases agree with TRBD2. Germline-derived CDR1 and CDR2 are MGHRA and YSYEKL. The V gene end was trimmed by 4 bases and the J gene end by 3 bases; junction bases not matched to a gene: 9. CDR3 length equals 15 residues. The CDR3: CASSRTWGGNYEQYF. The DNA for the CDR3 is TGCGCCAGCAGCCGGACCTGGGGGGGAAACTACGAGCAGTACTTC.

A few counts support this clonotype. This sequence joins TRBV2 and TRBJ2-7; 8 nucleotides align to TRBD1. Germline CDR1 and CDR2: SNHLY and FYNNEI. The ends lost 6 bases at V and 4 bases at J; junction bases unmatched: 11. This CDR3 region has 15 residues. The CDR3 region is CASSGDRTKMYEQYV. In DNA, the CDR3 is TGTGCCAGCAGCGGGGACAGGACTAAGATGTACGAGCAGTACGTC.

At least ten counts were recorded for this clonotype. The chain couples TRBV11-2 to TRBJ2-3, with unresolved D. The germline CDR1 and CDR2 sequences are SGHAT and FQNNGV. The CDR3 length is 14 residues. Deletions cut 5 bases from V and 5 bases from J, with 14 bases between. CDR3 DNA sequence: TGTGCCAGCAGCCCCCCCTCCAGAGGAGATACGCAGTATTTT. Its protein product is CASSPPSRGDTQYF.

This clonotype was found a few times. The genes are TRBV18 and TRBJ2-4, with 10 bases identical to TRBD1. The CDR3 contains 15 residues. After removal of 3 bases from V and 8 bases from J, the junction contained 7 bases not matched to a gene. CDR1 and CDR2 (germline): KGHSH, LQKENI. In DNA, the CDR3 is TGTGCCAGCTCACCTGGGACAGGGGATTGGGACATTCAGTACTTC. This sequence encodes CASSPGTGDWDIQYF. Full variable domain (remainder filled in from reference TRBV18 and TRBJ2-4): NAGVMQNPRHLVRRRGQEARLRCSPMKGHSHVYWYRQLPEEGLKFMVYLQKENIIDESGMPKERFSAEFPKEGPSILRIQQVVRGDSAAYFCASSPGTGDWDIQYFGAGTRLSVL.

This clonotype was counted only a few times. J is TRBJ1-1 and V is TRBV29-1; D is uncertain. Trimming removed 6 bases from V and 0 bases from J, with 2 bases in between. Germline V CDR1 and CDR2: SQVTM, ANQGSEA. The CDR3 is made up of 10 amino acids. CDR3 sequence (DNA): TGCAGCGTCGTGAACACTGAAGCTTTCTTT. Translation gives CSVVNTEAFF.

The chain is built from TRBV6-2 or TRBV6-3 and TRBJ2-2, with a possible D match to TRBD2 (6 bases). The germline V and J ends were trimmed by 2 bases and 9 bases, with 10 bases remaining between them. The germline V gene encodes CDR1 MNHEY and CDR2 SVGEGT. CDR3 length equals 13 residues. The CDR3 region has the DNA TGTGCCAGCAGTTACGTGGGACTGAGGGAGCTGTTTTTT. The encoded protein is CASSYVGLRELFF.

This clonotype has more than one count but fewer than ten. The chain couples TRBV30 to TRBJ2-3; TRBD2 aligns across 11 bases. CDR3 length: 16 amino acids. CDR1 GTSNPN and CDR2 SVGIG come from the germline V gene (reference sequence). V shed 0 bases and J 1 base; nucleotides not matched to a gene: 3. CDR3 amino acids: CAWSVASGGRTDTQYF. CDR3 DNA sequence: TGTGCCTGGAGTGTAGCTAGCGGGGGGCGCACAGATACGCAGTATTTT.

This clonotype was detected a few times. The rearrangement links TRBV7-8 to TRBJ2-7; TRBD1 is a possible D gene (5 bases). The CDR3 length is 14 residues. CDR1 SGHVS and CDR2 FQNEAQ come from the germline V gene. Trimming took off 4 bases at V and 2 bases at J, with 12 bases between the two ends. CDR3 residues: CASSSLTATYEQYV. In nucleotides, the CDR3 is TGTGCCAGCAGCTCCCTGACAGCTACCTACGAGCAGTACGTC.

The chain is built from TRBV4-3 and TRBJ2-1; no reliable D call. The V end was cut by 3 bases, the J end by 0 bases, with 6 bases between. Germline CDR1 LGHNA, CDR2 YSLEER. The CDR3 is made up of 14 amino acids. The CDR3 region has the DNA TGCGCCAGCAGCCAGGGCAGCTCCTACAATGAGCAGTTCTTC. Translating it yields CASSQGSSYNEQFF.

This clonotype appeared a few times. V and J are TRBV25-1 and TRBJ2-7; D is uncertain. The CDR3 runs 13 residues. The ends were cut back, 10 bases at V and 7 bases at J, with 20 bases in the middle. The V gene's germline CDR1 is MGHDK and CDR2 SYGVNS. CDR3 coding DNA: TGTGCCACGTTCGGGCCCACGACGTGGGAGCAGTACTTC. This codes for CATFGPTTWEQYF.

This chain connects TRBV10-1 to TRBJ2-7, with a tentative D call TRBD1 (6 bases). This CDR3 has 16 residues. V lost 4 bases and J lost 4, with 20 bases in between. Germline CDR1 is WNHNN and CDR2 is SYGVQD (reference sequence). CDR3 in DNA: TGCGCCAGCAGTGGAATACAGGGAGATCCGCCGTACGAGCAGTACTTC. This translates into CASSGIQGDPPYEQYF.

This clonotype was detected a few times. The chain recombines TRBV27 with TRBJ2-7; 11 bases are shared with TRBD1. Germline CDR1 reads MNHEY; CDR2 reads SMNVEV (reference sequence). Losses at the gene ends were 5 bases for V and 7 bases for J; bases not matched to a gene: 7. There are 14 residues in the CDR3. The CDR3 protein is CASSPGQGAFEQYF. CDR3 coding DNA: TGTGCCAGCAGTCCCGGACAGGGGGCCTTTGAGCAGTACTTC.

This sequence joins TRBV7-9 and TRBJ2-3; D unresolved. Deletions cut 6 bases from V and 5 bases from J, with 21 bases between. The CDR3 runs to 16 residues. CDR1 and CDR2 (germline): SEHNR, FQNEAQ (reference sequence). CDR3 bases: TGTGCCAGCAGTCCTAGGCCGTCGGTAATGCGAGATACGCAGTATTTT. The encoded protein is CASSPRPSVMRDTQYF. Looking up the rest from reference TRBV7-9 and TRBJ2-3 gives the full variable domain: DTGVSQNPRHKITKRGQNVTFRCDPISEHNRLYWYRQTLGQGPEFLTYFQNEAQLEKSRLLSDRFSAERPKGSFSTLEIQRTEQGDSAMYLCASSPRPSVMRDTQYFGPGTRLTVL.

This clonotype appeared a few times. The gene calls are TRBV5-4 and TRBJ1-1, with D possibly TRBD1 on 6 matching bases. The V end was cut by 4 bases, the J end by 0 bases, with 13 bases between. CDR1 is SGHNT and CDR2 is YYREEE in the germline V gene (reference sequence). CDR3 length: 15 residues. CDR3 bases: TGTGCCAGCAGCCCGCCCGGGACAATGAACACTGAAGCTTTCTTT. It translates to CASSPPGTMNTEAFF. Variable domain in full (rest from reference TRBV5-4 and TRBJ1-1): ETGVTQSPTHLIKTRGQQVTLRCSSQSGHNTVSWYQQALGQGPQFIFQYYREEENGRGNFPPRFSGLQFPNYSSELNVNALELDDSALYLCASSPPGTMNTEAFFGQGTRLTVV.

This clonotype occurred a few times. The V call is TRBV7-7, the J call TRBJ2-5; the match to TRBD2 covers 8 bases. Per germline, CDR1 SSHAT and CDR2 FNYEAQ (reference sequence). The V gene end was trimmed by 5 bases and the J gene end by 5 bases; junction bases not matched to a gene: 4. The length of the CDR3 is 13 residues. The CDR3: CASSISGGETQYF. CDR3 bases: TGTGCCAGCAGCATAAGCGGGGGCGAGACCCAGTACTTC.

In this sample, this clonotype turned up a few times. V usage is TRBV28 and J usage is TRBJ2-5; D gene uncertain. From germline, CDR1 is MDHEN and CDR2 SYDVKM. This CDR3 comprises 10 residues. V was clipped by 8 bases and J by 7 bases, with 8 bases between them. The CDR3 sequence is CASGPGTQYF. CDR3 sequence (DNA): TGTGCCAGCGGACCAGGGACCCAGTACTTC.

This clonotype was recorded a few times. This chain links TRBV12-3 or TRBV12-4 with TRBJ1-6, with no clear D. V lost 7 bases and J 9 bases, leaving 13 bases between the germline ends. The CDR3 length is 13 residues. CDR3 coding DNA: TGTGCCAGCACCCCTTTCTATGGTTCACCCCTCCACTTT. Amino acid sequence: CASTPFYGSPLHF.

This clonotype has just a few counts. The CDR3 here is CSVEGTGGDYEQYF. For the CDR3, the DNA is TGCAGCGTTGAAGGTACAGGGGGAGACTACGAGCAGTACTTC. The V and J genes are TRBV29-1 and TRBJ2-7; TRBD1 matches at 8 bases. With 1 base clipped from V and 3 bases from J, the junction kept 5 bases outside the gene matches. CDR3 length equals 14 residues. Germline V gene sequence: CDR1 SQVTM, CDR2 ANQGSEA.

This clonotype occurred a few times. The genes are TRBV10-3 and TRBJ1-1; D gene uncertain. CDR3 length: 12 residues. In germline, CDR1 is ENHRY, CDR2 SYGVKD. The V end was cut by 7 bases, the J end by 1 base, with 7 bases between. The CDR3: CAIKAGNTEAFF. The CDR3 coding sequence is TGTGCCATCAAGGCAGGGAACACTGAAGCTTTCTTT.

The chain links TRBV7-3 to TRBJ2-1; D is undetermined. Germline V gene lookup returns CDR1 SGHTA and CDR2 FQGTGA. V dropped 2 bases and J dropped 4 bases, with 6 bases sitting between them. This CDR3 is 13 amino acids long. CDR3 residues: CASSLWRYNEQFF. The CDR3 coding sequence is TGTGCCAGCAGCTTATGGAGATACAATGAGCAGTTCTTC.

The gene calls are TRBV14 and TRBJ2-4, with TRBD2 identical over 7 bases. V trimming: 1 base; J trimming: 0 bases; junction bases outside the gene matches: 3. CDR1 is SGHDN, CDR2 FVKESK, per germline. The CDR3 spans 16 residues. Written as DNA, the CDR3 is TGTGCCAGCAGCCAAGTCGGCGGGAGAGCCAAAAACATTCAGTACTTC. Translated, it gives CASSQVGGRAKNIQYF.

In this sample, this clonotype turned up many times. J is TRBJ1-1 and V is TRBV10-3; no clear D. The CDR3 totals 14 residues. The germline V gene encodes CDR1 ENHRY and CDR2 SYGVKD. Trimming shortened V by 11 bases and J by 7 bases, and 23 bases separated the two germline ends. The CDR3 DNA follows: TGTGCCGGCCGGGAGCGTCACGATCGAGTTGAAGCTTTCTTT. This translates into CAGRERHDRVEAFF.

This clonotype showed up many times. The chain has TRBV7-9 and TRBJ2-3, with no clear D. From germline, CDR1 is SEHNR and CDR2 FQNEAQ (reference sequence). The CDR3 runs to 11 residues. V was shortened by 4 bases and J by 4 bases, with 3 bases between the two germline ends. In nucleotides, the CDR3 is TGTGCCAGCAGCTCCGCAGATACGCAGTATTTT. Translation gives CASSSADTQYF.

The chain links TRBV4-3 to TRBJ1-5; 10 nucleotides align to TRBD1. CDR1 is LGHNA and CDR2 is YSLEER in the germline V gene. The length of the CDR3 is 16 residues. V lost 0 bases to trimming and J lost 6 bases; unmatched junction nucleotides: 5. CDR3 in amino acids: CASSQEPGQGFQPQHF. CDR3 sequence (DNA): TGCGCCAGCAGCCAAGAACCGGGACAGGGGTTTCAGCCCCAGCATTTT.